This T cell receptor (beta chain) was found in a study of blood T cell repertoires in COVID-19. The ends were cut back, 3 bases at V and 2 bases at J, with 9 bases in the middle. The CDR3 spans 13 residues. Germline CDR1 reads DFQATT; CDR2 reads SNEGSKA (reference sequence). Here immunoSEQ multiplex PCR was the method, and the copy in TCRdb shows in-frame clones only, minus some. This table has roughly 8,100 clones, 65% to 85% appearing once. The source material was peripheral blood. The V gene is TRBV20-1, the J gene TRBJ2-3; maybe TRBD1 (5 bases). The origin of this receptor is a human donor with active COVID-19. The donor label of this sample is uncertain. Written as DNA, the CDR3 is TGCAGTGCTAGTGCGGACAACACAGATACGCAGTATTTT. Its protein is CSASADNTDTQYF.